What follows describes a single T cell receptor beta chain. The data are from a study of blood T cell repertoires in COVID-19. Trimming took 3 bases from V and 5 from J, leaving 17 bases between them. CDR3 size: 15 residues. The germline CDR1 and CDR2 sequences are MNHEY and SVGEGT. Under the authors' procedure: For nucleated cells, counts were estimated from reference gene primer amplification. The table came from immunoSEQ multiplex PCR; TCRdb's copy has only in-frame clones and leaves some out. V and J calls and clone size follow that table, whereas D and trimming were derived from the DNA. The table shows just over 650,000 clones, with just under 90% occurring only once.

This sequence originates from a woman younger than 30 with acute or convalescent COVID-19. Sequenced: peripheral blood. The chain carries TRBV6-2 or TRBV6-3 and TRBJ2-7; D remains ambiguous. CDR3 in amino acids: CASSYGQHRIHEQYF. DNA for the CDR3: TGTGCCAGCAGTTATGGGCAGCACCGTATCCACGAGCAGTACTTC.